This entry describes one TCR beta chain. The sample originates from a study of OX40 agonist ivuxolimab in advanced cancers. Here immunoSEQ multiplex PCR was the method, and the copy in TCRdb shows in-frame clones only, minus some. Among 60,000 to 85,000 clones listed, more than 60% were seen once. Trimming cost V 2 bases and J 7 bases; bases outside gene matches: 6. This CDR3 has 15 residues. Per germline, CDR1 MGHRA and CDR2 YSYEKL. The chain joins TRBV4-1 to TRBJ2-1, with 9 bases identical to TRBD1. This clonotype was obtained from an adult with an advanced solid tumor such as melanoma, head and neck, liver or kidney cancer. The sequenced sample was CD4+ or CD8+ T cells sorted from blood, obtained in a trial of the OX40 agonist ivuxolimab. The CDR3 nucleotides read TGCGCCAGCAGCCAATTCGGGACAGGGATAAATGAGCAGTTCTTC. This translates into CASSQFGTGINEQFF.